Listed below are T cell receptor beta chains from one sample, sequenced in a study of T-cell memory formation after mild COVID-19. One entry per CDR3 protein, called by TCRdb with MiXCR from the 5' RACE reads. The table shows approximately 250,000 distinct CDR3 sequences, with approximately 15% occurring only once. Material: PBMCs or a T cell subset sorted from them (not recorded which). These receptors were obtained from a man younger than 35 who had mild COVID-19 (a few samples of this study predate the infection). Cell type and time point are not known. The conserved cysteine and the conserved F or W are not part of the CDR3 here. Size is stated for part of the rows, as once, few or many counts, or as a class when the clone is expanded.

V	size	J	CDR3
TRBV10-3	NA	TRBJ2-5	ASTDRETQY
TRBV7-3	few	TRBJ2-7	ASSLKGQGYEQY
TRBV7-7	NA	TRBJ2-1	ASSSWGTGGDEQF
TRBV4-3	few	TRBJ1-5	ASSQDLGQLEH
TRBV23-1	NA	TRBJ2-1	ASSFPGAQQF
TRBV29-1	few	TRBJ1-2	SAGPPQGLGGYT
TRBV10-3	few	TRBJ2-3	AISDHAGIGRKGTDTQY
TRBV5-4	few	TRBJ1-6	ASSPTGNYNSPLH
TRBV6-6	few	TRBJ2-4	ASTKDRANIQY
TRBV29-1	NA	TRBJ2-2	SVQNSGTGELF
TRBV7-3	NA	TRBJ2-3	ASSDLPGQGLDTQY
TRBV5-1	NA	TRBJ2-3	ASRPLPQGATDTQY
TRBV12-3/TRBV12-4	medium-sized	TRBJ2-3	ASELYAGSDTQY
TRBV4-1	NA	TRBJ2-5	ASSQDQTVQETQY
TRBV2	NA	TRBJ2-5	ASSPFSGVQETQY
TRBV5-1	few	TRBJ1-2	ASSLGGLINYGYT
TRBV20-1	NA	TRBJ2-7	SAGYSYEQY
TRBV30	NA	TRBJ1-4	AWAMGSGGKLF
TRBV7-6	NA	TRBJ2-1	ASSQGAAENSYNEQF
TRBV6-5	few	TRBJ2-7	ASSYSILHAVQY
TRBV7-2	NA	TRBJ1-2	ASSLEGQLRGYT
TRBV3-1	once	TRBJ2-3	ASRFEGEDTQY
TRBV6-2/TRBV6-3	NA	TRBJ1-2	ASSSWDYGYT
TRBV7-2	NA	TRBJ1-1	ASTSVGTGTEAF
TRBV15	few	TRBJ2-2	ATSRGYMGNTGELF
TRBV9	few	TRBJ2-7	ASSPQEKVYEQY
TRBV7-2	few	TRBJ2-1	ASSPGLEGNEQF
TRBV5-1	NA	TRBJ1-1	ASSFRGGNTEAF
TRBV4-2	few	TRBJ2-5	ASRAFGTGGETQY
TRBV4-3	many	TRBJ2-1	ASSVRIDPYNEQF
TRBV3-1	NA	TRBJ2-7	ASSQRLEYEQY
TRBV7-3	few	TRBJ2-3	ASSLFGSSTDTQY
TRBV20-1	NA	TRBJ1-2	SASPTGLIDYGYT
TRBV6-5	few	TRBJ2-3	ASSYRGDRTQY
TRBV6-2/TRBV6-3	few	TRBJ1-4	ASSHRQGRKLF
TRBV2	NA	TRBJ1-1	ASSSPNNRDEAF
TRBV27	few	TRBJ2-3	ASSLVGPRRDTQY
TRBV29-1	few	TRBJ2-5	SVPAETQY
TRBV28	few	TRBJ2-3	ASSMDWDTQY
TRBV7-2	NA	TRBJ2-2	ASSPPGLAGGQSGELF
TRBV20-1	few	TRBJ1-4	SARTDRPNEKLF
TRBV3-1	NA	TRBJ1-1	ASSHGPMNTEAF
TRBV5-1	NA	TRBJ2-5	ASSDGGARETQY
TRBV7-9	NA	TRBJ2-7	ASSLFNEQY
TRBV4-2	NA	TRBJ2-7	ASSPGRAAYEQY
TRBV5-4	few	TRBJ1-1	ASSLGEGEYTEAF